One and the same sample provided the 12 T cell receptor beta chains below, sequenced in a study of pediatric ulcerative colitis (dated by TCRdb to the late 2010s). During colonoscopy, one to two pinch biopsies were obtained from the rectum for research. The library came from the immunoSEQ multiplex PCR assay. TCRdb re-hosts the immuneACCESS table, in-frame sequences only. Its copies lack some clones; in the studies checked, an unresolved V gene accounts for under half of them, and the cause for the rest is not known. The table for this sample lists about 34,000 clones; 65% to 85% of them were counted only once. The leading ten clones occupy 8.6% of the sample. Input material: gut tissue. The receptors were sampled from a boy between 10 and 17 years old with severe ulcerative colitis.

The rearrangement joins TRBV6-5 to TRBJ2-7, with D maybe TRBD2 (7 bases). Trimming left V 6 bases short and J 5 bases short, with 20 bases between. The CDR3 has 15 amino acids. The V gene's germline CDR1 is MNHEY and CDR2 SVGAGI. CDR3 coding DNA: TGTGCCAGCAGCCAGTGGGGGGGCCTTCTCGACGAGCAGTACTTC. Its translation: CASSQWGGLLDEQYF.

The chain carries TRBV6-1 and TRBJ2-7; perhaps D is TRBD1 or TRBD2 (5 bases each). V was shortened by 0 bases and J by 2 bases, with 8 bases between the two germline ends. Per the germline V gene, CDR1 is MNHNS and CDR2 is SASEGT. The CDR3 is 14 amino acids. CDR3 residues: CASSEAWGPYEQYF. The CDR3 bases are TGTGCCAGCAGTGAAGCCTGGGGACCCTACGAGCAGTACTTC.

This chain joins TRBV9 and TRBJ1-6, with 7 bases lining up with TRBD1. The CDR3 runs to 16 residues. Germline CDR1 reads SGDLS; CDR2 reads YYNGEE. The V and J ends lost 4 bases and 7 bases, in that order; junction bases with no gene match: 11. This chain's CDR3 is CASSPGTAAWNSPLHF. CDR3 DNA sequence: TGTGCCAGCAGCCCGGGGACAGCGGCATGGAATTCACCCCTCCACTTT.

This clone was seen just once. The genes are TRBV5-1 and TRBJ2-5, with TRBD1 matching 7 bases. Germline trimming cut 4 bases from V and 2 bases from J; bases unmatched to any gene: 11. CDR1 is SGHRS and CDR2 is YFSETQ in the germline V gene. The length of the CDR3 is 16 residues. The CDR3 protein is CASSGSTRTGQETQYF. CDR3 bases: TGCGCCAGCAGCGGGAGCACTAGGACAGGTCAAGAGACCCAGTACTTC. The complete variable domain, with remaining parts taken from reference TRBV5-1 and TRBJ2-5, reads KAGVTQTPRYLIKTRGQQVTLSCSPISGHRSVSWYQQTPGQGLQFLFEYFSETQRNKGNFPGRFSGRQFSNSRSEMNVSTLELGDSALYLCASSGSTRTGQETQYFGPGTRLLVL.

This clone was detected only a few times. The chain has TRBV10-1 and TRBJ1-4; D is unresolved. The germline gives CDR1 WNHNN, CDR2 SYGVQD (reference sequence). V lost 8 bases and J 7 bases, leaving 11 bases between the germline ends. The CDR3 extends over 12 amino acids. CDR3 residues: CASACGCEKLFF. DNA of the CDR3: TGCGCCAGCGCTTGCGGCTGTGAAAAACTGTTTTTT.

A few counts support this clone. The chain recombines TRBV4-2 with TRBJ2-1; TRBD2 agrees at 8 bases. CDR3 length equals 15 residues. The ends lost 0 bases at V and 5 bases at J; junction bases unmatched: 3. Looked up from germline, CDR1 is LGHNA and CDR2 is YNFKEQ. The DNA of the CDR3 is TGTGCCAGCAGCCAAGATCAAGCGGGGGACAATGAGCAGTTCTTC. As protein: CASSQDQAGDNEQFF.

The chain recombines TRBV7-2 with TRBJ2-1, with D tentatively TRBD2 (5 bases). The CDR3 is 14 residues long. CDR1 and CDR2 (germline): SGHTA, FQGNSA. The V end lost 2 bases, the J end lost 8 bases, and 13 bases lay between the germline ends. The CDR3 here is CASSLLGISDEQFF. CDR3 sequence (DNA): TGTGCCAGCAGCTTATTGGGGATTAGCGATGAGCAGTTCTTC.

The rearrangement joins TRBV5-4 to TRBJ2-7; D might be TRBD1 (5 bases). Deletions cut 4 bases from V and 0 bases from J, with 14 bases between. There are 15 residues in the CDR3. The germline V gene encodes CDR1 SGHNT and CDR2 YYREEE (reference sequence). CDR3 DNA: TGTGCCAGCAGCCGAAAGGGGTCTATCTCCTACGAGCAGTACTTC. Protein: CASSRKGSISYEQYF.

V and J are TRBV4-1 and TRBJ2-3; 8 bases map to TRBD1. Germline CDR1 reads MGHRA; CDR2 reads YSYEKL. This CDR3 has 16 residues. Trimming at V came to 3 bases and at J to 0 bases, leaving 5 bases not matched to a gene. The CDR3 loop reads CASSQHRGMSTDTQYF. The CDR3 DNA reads TGCGCCAGCAGCCAGCACAGGGGGATGAGCACAGATACGCAGTATTTT.

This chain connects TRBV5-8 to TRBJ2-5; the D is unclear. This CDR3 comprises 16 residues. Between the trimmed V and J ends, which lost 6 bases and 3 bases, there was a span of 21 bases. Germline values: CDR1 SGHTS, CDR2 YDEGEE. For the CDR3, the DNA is TGTGCCAGCACCGGCGGATGGGCAAGTGTAAAAGAGACCCAGTACTTC. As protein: CASTGGWASVKETQYF.

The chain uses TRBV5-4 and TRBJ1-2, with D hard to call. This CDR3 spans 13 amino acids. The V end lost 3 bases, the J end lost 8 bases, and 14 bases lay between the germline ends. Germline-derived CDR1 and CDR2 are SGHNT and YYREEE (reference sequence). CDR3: CASSWQAQHGYTF. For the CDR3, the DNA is TGTGCCAGCAGCTGGCAGGCTCAACACGGCTACACCTTC.

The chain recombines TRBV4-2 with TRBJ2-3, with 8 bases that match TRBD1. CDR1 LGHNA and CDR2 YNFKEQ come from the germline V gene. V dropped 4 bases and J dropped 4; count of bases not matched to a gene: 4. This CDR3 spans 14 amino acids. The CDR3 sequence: CASSPGGNPDTQYF. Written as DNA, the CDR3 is TGTGCCAGCAGCCCAGGGGGCAACCCAGATACGCAGTATTTT.